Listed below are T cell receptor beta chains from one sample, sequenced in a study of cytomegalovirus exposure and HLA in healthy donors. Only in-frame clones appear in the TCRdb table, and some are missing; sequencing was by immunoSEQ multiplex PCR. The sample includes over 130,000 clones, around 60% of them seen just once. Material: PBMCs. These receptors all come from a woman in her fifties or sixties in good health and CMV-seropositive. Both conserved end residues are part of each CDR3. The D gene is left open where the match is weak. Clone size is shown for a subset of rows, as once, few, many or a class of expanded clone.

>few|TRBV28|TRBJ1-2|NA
TGTGCCAGCAGGGGAGTTATCAACTATGGCTACACCTTC
CASRGVINYGYTF
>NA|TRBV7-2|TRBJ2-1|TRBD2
TGTGCCAGCAGCAAACTAGCGGGAGGGCCCGGGGATGAGCAGTTCTTC
CASSKLAGGPGDEQFF
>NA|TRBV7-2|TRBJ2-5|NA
TGTGCCAGCAGCTTAGGACACGAACAAGAGACCCAGTACTTC
CASSLGHEQETQYF
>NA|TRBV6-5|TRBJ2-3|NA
TGTGCCAGCAGTTACTCGAGCGCAGATACGCAGTATTTT
CASSYSSADTQYF
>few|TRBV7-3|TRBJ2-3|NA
TGTGCCAGCAGCTTATTGGGGGCCCCAGATACGCAGTATTTT
CASSLLGAPDTQYF
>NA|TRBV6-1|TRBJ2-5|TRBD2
TGTGCCAGCAGTGAAGCGGGCTGGACTAGCGGCCAAGAGACCCAGTACTTC
CASSEAGWTSGQETQYF
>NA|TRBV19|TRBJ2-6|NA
TGTGCCAGTAGTATAGAAGGGGTGGCAGGGGCCAACGTCCTGACTTTC
CASSIEGVAGANVLTF
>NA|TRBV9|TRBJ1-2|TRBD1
TGTGCCAGCAGCGTAGCTATTACAGGGGTTAACTATGGCTACACCTTC
CASSVAITGVNYGYTF
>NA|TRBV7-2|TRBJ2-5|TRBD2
TGTGCCAGCAGCCCTAGCGGGTTCCAAGAGACCCAGTACTTC
CASSPSGFQETQYF
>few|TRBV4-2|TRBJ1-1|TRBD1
TGTGCCAGCAGCCAGGGACAGGGGGGCACTGAAGCTTTCTTT
CASSQGQGGTEAFF
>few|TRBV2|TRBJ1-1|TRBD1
TGTGCCAGCAGTTCAGCAGAGGGGGACAGGGGTTCCACTGAAGCTTTCTTT
CASSSAEGDRGSTEAFF
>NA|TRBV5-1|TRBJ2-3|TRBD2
TGCGCCAGCAGCTTTGGAACTAGCGGGAGTACAGATACGCAGTATTTT
CASSFGTSGSTDTQYF
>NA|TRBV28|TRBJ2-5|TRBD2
TGTGCCAGCAGTTCGAGACTAGCGGGTAAACAAGAGACCCAGTACTTC
CASSSRLAGKQETQYF
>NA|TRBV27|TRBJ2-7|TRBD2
TGTGCCAGCATGGTTCTAGCGGGAAGCTCCTACGAGCAGTACTTC
CASMVLAGSSYEQYF
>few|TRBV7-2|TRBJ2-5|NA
TGTGCCAGCAGCTTAAGACAGTCCTGGGAGACCCAGTACTTC
CASSLRQSWETQYF
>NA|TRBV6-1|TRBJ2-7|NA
TGTGCCAGCAGTGAAGCGACAACCTACGAGCAGTACTTC
CASSEATTYEQYF
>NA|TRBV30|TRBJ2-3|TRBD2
TGTGCCTGGAGTCTAGCGGGAGATATAGATACGCAGTATTTT
CAWSLAGDIDTQYF
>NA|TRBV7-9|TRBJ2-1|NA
TGTGCCAGCAGCTTAGGTAGGCTAGCGCCTGAGCAGTTCTTC
CASSLGRLAPEQFF
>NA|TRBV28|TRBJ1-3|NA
TGTGCCAGCACCTCTCCCGGTGGAAACACCATATATTTT
CASTSPGGNTIYF
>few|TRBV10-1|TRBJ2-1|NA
TGCGCCAGCAGTGAGGACCCAGGGAATGAGCAGTTCTTC
CASSEDPGNEQFF
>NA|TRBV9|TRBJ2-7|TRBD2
TGTGCCAGCAGCTCCCAGGCGGGGGCCTACGAGCAGTACTTC
CASSSQAGAYEQYF
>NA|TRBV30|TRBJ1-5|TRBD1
TGTGCCTGGAGTCCGGGACAGGGCAATCAGCCCCAGCATTTT
CAWSPGQGNQPQHF
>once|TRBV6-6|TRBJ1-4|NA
TGTGCCAGCAGATTCACAGGTCCTGAAAAACTGTTTTTT
CASRFTGPEKLFF
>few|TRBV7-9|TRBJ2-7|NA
TGTGCCAGCAGCCCCGGGTTTAGCTCCTACGAGCAGTACTTC
CASSPGFSSYEQYF
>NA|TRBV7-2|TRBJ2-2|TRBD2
TGTGCCAGCAGCTTAATTGCGGGAGCCGTGGGCGGGGAGCTGTTTTTT
CASSLIAGAVGGELFF
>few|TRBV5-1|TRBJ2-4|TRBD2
TGCGCCAGCGGGCTGGGGACGGGACTAGCGGGGGGAAACATTCAGTACTTC
CASGLGTGLAGGNIQYF
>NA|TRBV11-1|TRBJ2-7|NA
TGTGCCAGCAGCTCAACAACGGGGGAGCAGTACTTC
CASSSTTGEQYF
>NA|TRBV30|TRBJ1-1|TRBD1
TGTGCCTGGAGTGACGCCACAGGGGCCGGAACTGAAGCTTTCTTT
CAWSDATGAGTEAFF
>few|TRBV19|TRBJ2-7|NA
TGTGCCAGTCAACCCTCACAGGCTCCCTCCTACGAGCAGTACTTC
CASQPSQAPSYEQYF
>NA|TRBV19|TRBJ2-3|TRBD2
TGTGCCAGTAGGCTAGCGGGAGCGGATACGCAGTATTTT
CASRLAGADTQYF
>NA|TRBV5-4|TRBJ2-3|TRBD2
TGTGCCAGCAGCATAGCGGGAGTGGATACGCAGTATTTT
CASSIAGVDTQYF
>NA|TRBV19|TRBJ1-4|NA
TGTGCCAGTAGAACCGCGGACAGACAGAATGAAAAACTGTTTTTT
CASRTADRQNEKLFF
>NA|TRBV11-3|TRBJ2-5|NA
TGTGCCAGCAGCCCGTCCTCGGCCTTGGGCGAGACCCAGTACTTC
CASSPSSALGETQYF
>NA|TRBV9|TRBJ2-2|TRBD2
TGTGCCAGCAGCGTAAGGCGGGAGCCCGGCGGGGAGCTGTTTTTT
CASSVRREPGGELFF
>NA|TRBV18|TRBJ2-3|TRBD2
TGTGCCAGCTCACCAACTAGCGGGAGGGCTGATACGCAGTATTTT
CASSPTSGRADTQYF
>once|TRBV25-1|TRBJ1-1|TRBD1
TGTGCCAGCAGGGGACAGGAAGCTTTCTTT
CASRGQEAFF
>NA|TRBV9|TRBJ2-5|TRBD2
TGTGCCAGCAGCGCCCTCGGACTAGCGGGAGTGGAGACCCAGTACTTC
CASSALGLAGVETQYF
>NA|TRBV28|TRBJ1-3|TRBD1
TGTGCCAGCGGGACAGGGAGCCTCTCTGGAAACACCATATATTTT
CASGTGSLSGNTIYF
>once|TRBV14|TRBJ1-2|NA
TGTGCCAGCAGCCAAGATCTCCCTCGGGGGGGCTATGGCTACACCTTC
CASSQDLPRGGYGYTF
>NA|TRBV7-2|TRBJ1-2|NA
TGTGCCAGCAGCTTATTGGGGGGAGCGGGGGGCCCAAAAGCTGGCTACACCTTC
CASSLLGGAGGPKAGYTF
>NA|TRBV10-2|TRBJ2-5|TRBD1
TGCGCCAGCAGTGCAAGGACAGGGGGATTAGAGACCCAGTACTTC
CASSARTGGLETQYF
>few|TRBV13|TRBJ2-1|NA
TGTGCCAGCAGCTGGGGCCAGAGCTCCTACAATGAGCAGTTCTTC
CASSWGQSSYNEQFF
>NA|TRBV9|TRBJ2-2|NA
TGTGCCAGCAGCTCCCTAACCGGGGAGCTGTTTTTT
CASSSLTGELFF
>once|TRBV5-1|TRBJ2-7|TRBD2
TGCGCCAGCAGCTTGGCGGGTAGCGGGAGGGACGAGCAGTACTTC
CASSLAGSGRDEQYF
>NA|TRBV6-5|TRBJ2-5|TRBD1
TGTGCCAGCAGGAGACAGGGCCAAGAGACCCAGTACTTC
CASRRQGQETQYF
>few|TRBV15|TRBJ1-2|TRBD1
TGTGCCACCAGCAGACAAAGACAGGGGGCGGATAACTATGGCTACACCTTC
CATSRQRQGADNYGYTF
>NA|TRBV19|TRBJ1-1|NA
TGTGCCAGTAGCCCGAGGAACACTGAAGCTTTCTTT
CASSPRNTEAFF
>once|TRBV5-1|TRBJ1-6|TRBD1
TGCGCCAGCAGCCCACAGGGGATTCAGGGGTCACCCCTCCACTTT
CASSPQGIQGSPLHF
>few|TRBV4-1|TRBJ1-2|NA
TGCGCCAGCAGCCAAGAAGGGGCATACTATGGCTACACCTTC
CASSQEGAYYGYTF
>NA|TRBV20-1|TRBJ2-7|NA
TGCAGTGCTAGATCCAACTACGAGCAGTACTTC
CSARSNYEQYF
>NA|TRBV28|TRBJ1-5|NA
TGTGCCAGCAGTTTAGGCCAGCCCCAGCATTTT
CASSLGQPQHF
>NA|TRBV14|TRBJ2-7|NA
TGTGCCAGCAGCCAAGGATTGGGCTACGAGCAGTACTTC
CASSQGLGYEQYF
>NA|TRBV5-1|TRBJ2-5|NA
TGCGCCAGCAGCTCCCAGAGGGGGAGGGGACAAGAGACCCAGTACTTC
CASSSQRGRGQETQYF
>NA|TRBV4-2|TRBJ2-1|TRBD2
TGTGCCAGCAGCCAAGAGCCCGGGACTAGTGCCTACAATGAGCAGTTCTTC
CASSQEPGTSAYNEQFF